This T cell receptor beta chain was sequenced for a study of blood T cell repertoires in COVID-19 (dated by TCRdb to 2018 to 2021). About the full investigation: Collaborator samples came from the United States, Italy and Spain and covered acute and convalescent phases of COVID-19. A de-identified subject ID, COVID-19 status, age in years and sex were almost always included in the sample metadata. The material from the prospective study consisted of cDNA or gDNA derived from T cells, B-cell-depleted T cells, or PBMCs. Subjects who had been exposed to COVID-19, were actively infected with it, or had recovered from it provided the deeply sampled blood TCRbeta repertoires that made up the dataset. The repertoires were released in a freely available public database intended as a resource for research on the immune response to SARS-CoV-2. Samples were obtained from the ongoing ImmuneRACE study (first 160 participants) and from some 1,300 subjects provided by 6 global collaborators. Where available, HLA class I and class II types were taken from metadata supplied by the sample provider and were not determined by assay-based typing. Paper-wide results and their limitations: Clinical and demographic metadata were provided uncurated, with the amount varying by source and participant.

Turning to this clone: Its target antigen remains unknown. No clone much larger than this one lies a single base away; base qualities are absent.

The immunoSEQ Assay, a bias-controlled multiplex PCR, was used to amplify TCRbeta CDR3 regions from genomic DNA. From the authors' description of their analysis: Within the assay, amplification of reference gene primers was used to estimate how many nucleated cells each sample contained. Sequence reads were collapsed and filtered to measure the absolute abundance of every unique TCRbeta CDR3 rearrangement. For each sample, productive Simpson clonality was calculated by taking the square root of Simpson's diversity index across productive rearrangements. TCRdb took over this immuneACCESS table, retaining in-frame rearrangements with V and J assigned. Such tables are incomplete; in checked studies, under half of the missing clones stem from an unresolved V gene, and the remainder is unexplained. Clone size and the V and J calls come from that table; the DNA yielded D and trimming. Counted in this sample were approximately 190,000 clones; about 83% of them appeared once. Clones ranked in the top ten supply about 3.3% of the sample.

Including cysteine and phenylalanine, the CDR3 has 14 amino acids. The read is trimmed to its CDR3 DNA, 42 bases read in frame from base 1. V gives up 0 bases and J gives up 5 bases, and the segment between their germline ends measures 10 bases. Based on the germline V gene, the CDR1 and CDR2 sequences are MNHNS and SASEGT. Participants in the prospective study were aged roughly 18 to 89 years, lived in 24 United States geographic areas, and enrolled through a virtual design. In the prospective study, cohorts were assigned on the basis of participant-reported clinical history obtained from a screening survey and a study questionnaire. Exposed participants had been in contact, within 2 weeks of entering the study, with a person who had a PCR-confirmed or clinician-diagnosed case of COVID-19. Each participant in the prospective study had whole blood, serum and a nasopharyngeal or oropharyngeal swab collected by mobile phlebotomists. Over a 2-month period, participants in the prospective study had the option of providing additional blood draws and questionnaires. Before DNA extraction, blood samples from the prospective study were shipped at room temperature or frozen.

The V and J segments used are TRBV6-1 and TRBJ2-5; TRBD2 might be the D gene, on 6 matching bases. This TCR derives from a woman in her twenties or thirties who had been exposed to COVID-19. Sequencing was done on a sample of PBMCs or T cells enriched from blood (not recorded which). In nucleotide form, the sequence is TGTGCCAGCAGTGAAGCCTGGGGGACTGAGACCCAGTACTTC. Its translation reads: CASSEAWGTETQYF.